This TCR beta chain was observed in a study of PD-1 blockade in mismatch repair-deficient tumors. Study-level results: Rapid post-treatment expansion, then contraction, generally preceding radiologic response, marked tumor-resident clones.

Germline lookup yields CDR1 SGHKS and CDR2 YYEKEE (reference sequence). This CDR3 has 14 amino acids. V shed 5 bases, J shed 3 bases, and the junction held 5 bases outside the gene matches. Notes on this clone: Antigen: not known.

Using immunoSEQ multiplex PCR, the repertoire was profiled, and TCRdb retains in-frame clones only, with some absent. Of some 97,000 clones listed, approximately 80% are singletons. All patients were mismatch repair deficient, assessed by either PCR or immunohistochemistry. TCR sequencing covered a few patients who responded to pembrolizumab. The rearrangement links TRBV5-5 to TRBJ2-7, with 10 bases fitting TRBD2. This TCR came from an adult with mismatch repair-deficient cancer. Source: peripheral blood, taken about eight months after starting pembrolizumab. CDR3 protein: CASSRTSGNYEQYF. The CDR3 nucleotides are TGTGCCAGCAGTCGTACTAGCGGGAACTACGAGCAGTACTTC.